A single sample is the source of the 30 T cell receptor beta chains below, sequenced in a study of early T cells in non-severe SARS-CoV-2 infection. In TCRdb, the 5' RACE reads were re-called with MiXCR into one record per CDR3 protein. The repertoire has tens of thousands of distinct CDR3 sequences, approximately 13% of them found once; the top ten carry around 2.8%. This sample comprised whole blood, obtained at baseline. Receptors originate from an adult who was a healthcare worker with PCR-confirmed SARS-CoV-2 infection or an uninfected control (not recorded which).

The chain joins TRBV7-8 to TRBJ1-1; D is perhaps TRBD1 (6 bases). Per germline, CDR1 SGHVS and CDR2 FQNEAQ. V was trimmed by 5 bases and J by 1 base, leaving 11 bases between them. This CDR3 region has 14 residues. The DNA of the CDR3 is TGTGCCAGCAGCCCAATGGGGGCGAACACTGAAGCTTTCTTT. This codes for CASSPMGANTEAFF.

This clonotype was observed a handful of times. The V call is TRBV6-6, the J call TRBJ2-1, with 10 bases aligning to TRBD2. Germline V gene data show CDR1 as MNHNY and CDR2 as SVGAGI (reference sequence). The CDR3 spans 16 residues. The V and J ends lost 7 bases and 0 bases, in that order; junction bases with no gene match: 6. The CDR3 spells CASTILAGGSYNEQFF. The DNA for the CDR3 is TGTGCCAGCACCATTTTAGCGGGGGGCTCCTACAATGAGCAGTTCTTC.

This clonotype has a handful of counts. The CDR3 sequence: CSASDRVSYNEQFF. The CDR3 DNA reads TGCAGTGCATCCGACAGGGTCTCCTACAATGAGCAGTTCTTC. The chain uses TRBV20-1 and TRBJ2-1; TRBD1 agrees at 7 bases. V lost 6 bases to trimming and J lost 0 bases; unmatched junction nucleotides: 5. Germline values: CDR1 DFQATT, CDR2 SNEGSKA (reference sequence). There are 14 residues in the CDR3.

This clonotype showed up just a few times. The chain recombines TRBV28 with TRBJ1-6; tentative D call: TRBD1 (5 bases). The V gene lost 5 bases and the J gene lost 15 bases, with 14 bases spanning the gap. Germline V lookup: CDR1 MDHEN, CDR2 SYDVKM. The CDR3 is 12 amino acids. The CDR3 loop reads CASSPNRQHLHF. The CDR3, as DNA: TGTGCCAGCAGTCCGAACCGACAGCACCTCCACTTT. The variable domain in full, with the rest retrieved from reference TRBV28 and TRBJ1-6, is DVKVTQSSRYLVKRTGEKVFLECVQDMDHENMFWYRQDPGLGLRLIYFSYDVKMKEKGDIPEGYSVSREKKERFSLILESASTNQTSMYLCASSPNRQHLHFGNGTRLTVT.

This clonotype was seen more than once but under ten times. The genes are TRBV2 and TRBJ1-5; 7 nucleotides line up with TRBD1. Germline V gene sequence: CDR1 SNHLY, CDR2 FYNNEI. The CDR3 length is 14 residues. Losses at the gene ends were 6 bases for V and 4 bases for J; bases not matched to a gene: 6. CDR3 bases: TGTGCCAGCAGGCTAACAGGGGTGAATCAGCCCCAGCATTTT. Translated: CASRLTGVNQPQHF.

The V call is TRBV7-2, the J call TRBJ2-1; D uncertain. Trimming took 1 base from V and 6 from J, leaving 10 bases between them. Germline V lookup: CDR1 SGHTA, CDR2 FQGNSA. CDR3 length: 14 amino acids. CDR3 bases: TGTGCCAGCAGCTTAGGGGCCCGCTTCAATGAGCAGTTCTTC. It specifies CASSLGARFNEQFF.

V and J are TRBV20-1 and TRBJ2-3, with TRBD2 matching over 12 bases. V lost 3 bases, J lost 3 bases, and 1 base stayed unmatched. Per germline, CDR1 DFQATT and CDR2 SNEGSKA (reference sequence). This CDR3 region has 14 residues. In DNA form, the CDR3 reads TGCAGTGCTAGTGGACTAGCGGGGACAGATACGCAGTATTTT. Its translation is CSASGLAGTDTQYF.

This clonotype has a handful of counts. The gene calls are TRBV11-2 and TRBJ2-1, with 16 bases that match TRBD2. Germline assignment: CDR1 SGHAT and CDR2 FQNNGV. Trimming at V came to 4 bases and at J to 9 bases, leaving 6 bases not matched to a gene. The CDR3 is made up of 16 amino acids. DNA for the CDR3: TGTGCCAGCAGCTCGAGCGGGACTAGCGGGGGGGCTGAGCAGTTCTTC. This encodes CASSSSGTSGGAEQFF.

This clonotype was detected only a few times. V and J are TRBV18 and TRBJ1-1, with a tentative D call TRBD1 (6 bases). The CDR3 loop spans 13 amino acids. CDR1 KGHSH and CDR2 LQKENI come from the germline V gene. V lost 1 base to trimming and J lost 5 bases, with 8 bases between them. The CDR3 loop is CASSPHRETEAFF. The CDR3 DNA sequence: TGTGCCAGCTCACCACACAGGGAGACTGAAGCTTTCTTT.

The chain links TRBV7-2 to TRBJ1-5, with D hard to call. Trimming stripped 2 bases from V and 5 bases from J, with 10 bases between. Germline values: CDR1 SGHTA, CDR2 FQGNSA. This CDR3 is built from 14 residues. CDR3 nucleotides: TGTGCCAGCAGCTTATTGGGCGGAGATCAGCCCCAGCATTTT. It encodes CASSLLGGDQPQHF.

This clonotype turned up a few times. This chain uses TRBV5-6 with TRBJ1-1, with D possibly matching TRBD1 (5 bases). This CDR3 region has 15 residues. The V gene lost 0 bases and the J gene lost 3 bases, with 12 bases spanning the gap. The germline V gene encodes CDR1 SGHDT and CDR2 YYEEEE. For the CDR3, the DNA is TGTGCCAGCAGCTTGGAACCCAGAGGGGACACTGAAGCTTTCTTT. Its translation is CASSLEPRGDTEAFF.

This clonotype was seen ten or more times. J is TRBJ1-4 and V is TRBV20-1; D gene ambiguous. CDR1 and CDR2 (germline): DFQATT, SNEGSKA (reference sequence). There are 13 residues in the CDR3. Trimming cost V 8 bases and J 7 bases, with 17 bases left between them. DNA of the CDR3: TGCAGTTCCCCGACCCAAAAGGGTGAAAAACTGTTTTTT. Amino acid sequence: CSSPTQKGEKLFF.

This chain uses TRBV6-6 with TRBJ1-4; D uncertain. CDR1 and CDR2 from the germline V gene are MNHNY and SVGAGI (reference sequence). Trimming took 0 bases from V and 7 from J, leaving 6 bases between them. This CDR3 is 13 amino acids long. The CDR3 sequence: CASSYSMGEKLFF. The CDR3 DNA is TGTGCCAGCAGTTACTCTATGGGTGAAAAACTGTTTTTT.

This clonotype has only a few counts. This chain connects TRBV29-1 to TRBJ2-3; possibly TRBD1 for D (6 bases). The CDR3 runs to 12 residues. Germline V lookup: CDR1 SQVTM, CDR2 ANQGSEA. The V and J ends lost 6 bases and 9 bases respectively, with 16 bases between them. The CDR3 region has the DNA TGCAGCGTAGAAACGGGACACCCAACGCAGTATTTT. The encoded protein is CSVETGHPTQYF.

This clonotype came up once. The gene calls are TRBV9 and TRBJ2-1, with D possibly being TRBD1 or TRBD2 (5 bases each). V dropped 0 bases and J dropped 2 bases, with 9 bases sitting between them. In germline, CDR1 is SGDLS, CDR2 YYNGEE. The CDR3 covers 15 residues. The CDR3 loop reads CASSVDGGTYNEQFF. In nucleotides, the CDR3 is TGTGCCAGCAGCGTAGATGGGGGTACCTACAATGAGCAGTTCTTC.

This clonotype has a handful of counts. V usage is TRBV6-2 or TRBV6-3 and J usage is TRBJ2-7; TRBD1 might be the D (6 bases). The CDR3 has 13 amino acids. The V gene's germline CDR1 is MNHEY and CDR2 SVGEGT. Between the trimmed V and J ends, which lost 6 bases and 2 bases, there was a span of 11 bases. The chain's CDR3 is CASSRHRAYEQYF. CDR3 DNA sequence: TGTGCCAGCAGCAGACACAGGGCCTACGAGCAGTACTTC.

The chain has TRBV28 and TRBJ1-1, with 9 bases that match TRBD1. CDR3 size: 17 residues. Germline trimming cut 3 bases from V and 4 bases from J; bases unmatched to any gene: 12. Germline V lookup: CDR1 MDHEN, CDR2 SYDVKM. The CDR3 region has the DNA TGTGCCAGCAGTTTGCCTACACAGGGGGCGCGGGTCACTGAAGCTTTCTTT. Its protein product is CASSLPTQGARVTEAFF.

This clonotype was detected many times. The chain joins TRBV25-1 to TRBJ1-6, with 9 positions matching TRBD1. The CDR3 covers 16 residues. V gave up 6 bases and J gave up 0 bases; unmatched junction bases: 3. CDR1 and CDR2 from the germline V gene are MGHDK and SYGVNS. CDR3 residues: CASSGQGSSYNSPLHF. The CDR3 nucleotides read TGTGCCAGCAGCGGACAGGGGAGCTCCTATAATTCACCCCTCCACTTT.

This clonotype was seen a few times. The chain couples TRBV2 to TRBJ1-1; 7 bases line up with TRBD1. V dropped 3 bases and J dropped 3; count of bases not matched to a gene: 7. The CDR3 runs to 15 residues. Germline-derived CDR1 and CDR2 are SNHLY and FYNNEI. Here the CDR3 DNA reads TGTGCCAGCAGTGAGACAGGGTTCGGGGACACTGAAGCTTTCTTT. Translating gives CASSETGFGDTEAFF.

This chain uses TRBV20-1 with TRBJ1-1; D is unclear. Germline V gene sequence: CDR1 DFQATT, CDR2 SNEGSKA (reference sequence). Trimming removed 5 bases at V and 6 bases at J, with 13 bases between. This CDR3 region has 12 residues. CDR3 protein: CSASVTPSEAFF. The CDR3 DNA reads as TGCAGTGCTTCCGTTACCCCGTCTGAAGCTTTCTTT.

This clonotype was seen a handful of times. The chain combines TRBV7-2 with TRBJ2-5; 10 nucleotides agree with TRBD2. The J segment lost 5 bases and the V segment lost 6 bases, leaving 9 bases of the junction unmatched. Germline-derived CDR1 and CDR2 are SGHTA and FQGNSA. This CDR3 contains 15 residues. CDR3 sequence: CASSNPAGGQETQYF. Here the CDR3 DNA reads TGTGCCAGCAGTAACCCAGCGGGGGGGCAGGAGACCCAGTACTTC.

V and J are TRBV25-1 and TRBJ1-1, with D unclear. The germline V gene has CDR1 MGHDK and CDR2 SYGVNS. V was pared by 7 bases and J by 1 base, with 7 bases between. The CDR3 loop spans 12 amino acids. DNA for the CDR3: TGTGCCAGCAAGTTGGGGAACACTGAAGCTTTCTTT. Translation: CASKLGNTEAFF. The variable domain in full, with the rest retrieved from reference TRBV25-1 and TRBJ1-1, is EADIYQTPRYLVIGTGKKITLECSQTMGHDKMYWYQQDPGMELHLIHYSYGVNSTEKGDLSSESTVSRIRTEHFPLTLESARPSHTSQYLCASKLGNTEAFFGQGTRLTVV.

This clonotype has at least ten counts. The rearrangement joins TRBV7-2 to TRBJ2-7, with D maybe TRBD2 (6 bases). V was clipped by 5 bases and J by 6 bases, with 20 bases between them. Germline CDR1 SGHTA, CDR2 FQGNSA. The CDR3 is 15 amino acids. The CDR3 is CASSPPGGWGSEQYF. The CDR3 DNA follows: TGTGCCAGCAGCCCCCCTGGAGGGTGGGGCAGCGAGCAGTACTTC.

The chain couples TRBV5-6 to TRBJ1-2; no clear D gene. CDR1 is SGHDT and CDR2 is YYEEEE in the germline V gene. The CDR3 runs to 11 residues. Trimming removed 4 bases at V and 4 bases at J, with 5 bases between. The CDR3 DNA follows: TGTGCCAGCAGCGACTCCTATGGCTACACCTTC. It codes for CASSDSYGYTF.

The rearrangement joins TRBV7-2 to TRBJ2-6; the D is unclear. The CDR3 is 14 residues long. Trimming took 5 bases from V and 5 from J, leaving 10 bases between them. In germline, CDR1 is SGHTA, CDR2 FQGNSA. The CDR3 bases are TGTGCCAGCAGCCCAGAGACGTGGGCCAACGTCCTGACTTTC. Its translation is CASSPETWANVLTF.

This chain uses TRBV7-2 with TRBJ2-2, with a tentative D call TRBD1 (6 bases). In germline, CDR1 is SGHTA, CDR2 FQGNSA. Between the trimmed V and J ends, which lost 4 bases and 6 bases, there was a span of 12 bases. This CDR3 spans 14 amino acids. In DNA form, the CDR3 reads TGTGCCAGCAGCTCGCAGGGGACGGCCGGGGAGCTGTTTTTT. This sequence encodes CASSSQGTAGELFF.

There are a few counts of this clonotype. V is TRBV20-1 and J is TRBJ2-7, with 7 bases fitting TRBD1. The V and J ends lost 6 bases and 0 bases, in that order; junction bases with no gene match: 5. The germline gives CDR1 DFQATT, CDR2 SNEGSKA (reference sequence). The CDR3 contains 13 residues. The CDR3 is CSALTGSSYEQYF. DNA of the CDR3: TGCAGTGCCCTGACAGGGTCCTCCTACGAGCAGTACTTC.

V gene TRBV5-1 combines with J gene TRBJ2-2, with D tentatively TRBD1 (6 bases). Trimming removed 4 bases at V and 7 bases at J, with 17 bases between. Germline CDR1 and CDR2: SGHRS and YFSETQ. The CDR3 is 15 amino acids. As DNA, the CDR3 is TGCGCCAGCAGCCCGGATGCAGGGGCGATCGGGGAGCTGTTTTTT. It specifies CASSPDAGAIGELFF.

This clonotype turned up a few times. The V call is TRBV6-5, the J call TRBJ1-5; a possible D gene is TRBD1 (5 bases). V lost 6 bases to trimming and J lost 0 bases, with 27 bases between them. In germline, CDR1 is MNHEY, CDR2 SVGAGI. This CDR3 has 20 residues. This CDR3 reads CASRPNRGRLTTFSNQPQHF. The DNA for the CDR3 is TGTGCCAGCAGACCTAATAGGGGCAGACTCACCACCTTTAGCAATCAGCCCCAGCATTTT.

The CDR3 bases are TGTGGGGGTGGGCGAGGCCCGGTCATTCAGTACTTC. Residues: CGGGRGPVIQYF. The chain uses TRBV27 and TRBJ2-4; D not certain. The CDR3 has 12 amino acids. The germline gives CDR1 MNHEY, CDR2 SMNVEV (reference sequence).